The TCR beta chain under discussion was sequenced for a study of blood T cell repertoires in COVID-19. The method was immunoSEQ multiplex PCR; TCRdb's version includes in-frame clones alone and lacks a portion of them. The repertoire holds more than 300,000 clones, with approximately 90% as singletons. Looked up from germline, CDR1 is LNHNV and CDR2 is YYDKDF (reference sequence). This CDR3 has 13 residues. With 6 bases removed from V and 2 bases from J, the gap between germline ends came to 10 bases. This study enrolled people aged roughly 18 to 89 from 20 to 25 US geographic areas. Each recovered donor of Cohort 3 presented with two negative PCRs, clearance, or symptom resolution.

Material for sequencing was PBMCs or T cells enriched from blood (not recorded which). The chain is built from TRBV15 and TRBJ2-5, with a possible D match to TRBD2 (5 bases). The receptor comes from a woman aged 18-35 years who had recovered from COVID-19. The CDR3 here is CATSRTVQETQYF. The CDR3 DNA follows: TGTGCCACCAGTCGGACTGTTCAAGAGACCCAGTACTTC. Using reference TRBV15 and TRBJ2-5 for the parts outside the CDR3, the full variable domain is DAMVIQNPRYQVTQFGKPVTLSCSQTLNHNVMYWYQQKSSQAPKLLFHYYDKDFNNEADTPDNFQSRRPNTSFCFLDIRSPGLGDTAMYLCATSRTVQETQYFGPGTRLLVL.